This paragraph covers one T cell receptor beta chain sequence. The source of the sample is a study of blood T cell repertoires in COVID-19. Looking at the study overall: COVID-19 samples from acute and convalescent phases originated in the United States, Italy and Spain.

Original handling: Counts of nucleated cells, estimated from reference gene primer amplification, were obtained. Sequencing used immunoSEQ multiplex PCR; TCRdb keeps in-frame clones, though not all of them. V and J calls and clone size follow that table, whereas D and trimming were derived from the DNA. Seen here are 120,000 to 150,000 clones, over 75% observed once, and the top ten hold roughly 2.9%. CDR1 is MDHEN, CDR2 SYDVKM, per germline. The CDR3 contains 16 residues. The junction had 5 bases not matched to a gene; V was cut back by 5 bases and J by 1 base. The sample comprised peripheral blood. The source is a man aged 50 or older with acute or convalescent COVID-19. V and J are TRBV28 and TRBJ2-1; 10 bases are a match to TRBD2. This CDR3 reads CASSAHSGRSYNEQFF. The CDR3 coding sequence is TGTGCCAGCAGTGCCCATAGCGGGAGGTCCTACAATGAGCAGTTCTTC.